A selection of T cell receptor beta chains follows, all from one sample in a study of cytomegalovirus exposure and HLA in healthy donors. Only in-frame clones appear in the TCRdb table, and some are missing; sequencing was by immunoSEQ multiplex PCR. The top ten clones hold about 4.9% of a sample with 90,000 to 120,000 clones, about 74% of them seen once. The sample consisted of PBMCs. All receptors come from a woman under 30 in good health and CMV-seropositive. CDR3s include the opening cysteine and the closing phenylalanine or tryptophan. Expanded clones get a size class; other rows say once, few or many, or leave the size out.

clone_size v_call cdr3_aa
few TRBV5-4 CASSILGTDTQYF
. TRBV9 CASTLDGAGELFF
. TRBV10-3 CAITLGQGGAGELFF
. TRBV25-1 CASRGGDRLHYEQYF
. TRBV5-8 CASIPGGTSSYEQYF
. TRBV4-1 CASSQDQSRGRAQHF
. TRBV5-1 CASSDRQGGRSNYGYTF
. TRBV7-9 CASSLVGSADSSYEQYF
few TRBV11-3 CASSLQGWGTDTQYF
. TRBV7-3 CASSLVGGVNEQFF
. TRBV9 CASSASYTGELFF
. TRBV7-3 CASSLFPGAAYGYTF
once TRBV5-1 CASSGGDSYEQYF
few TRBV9 CASSVDHTGADTQYF
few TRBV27 CASSFQGAYYGYTF
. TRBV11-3 CASSPGGSYEQYF
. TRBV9 CASSPTGEKKNEQFF
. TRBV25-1 CASSVSGTSGYEQYF
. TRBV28 CASSSDRGWREQFF